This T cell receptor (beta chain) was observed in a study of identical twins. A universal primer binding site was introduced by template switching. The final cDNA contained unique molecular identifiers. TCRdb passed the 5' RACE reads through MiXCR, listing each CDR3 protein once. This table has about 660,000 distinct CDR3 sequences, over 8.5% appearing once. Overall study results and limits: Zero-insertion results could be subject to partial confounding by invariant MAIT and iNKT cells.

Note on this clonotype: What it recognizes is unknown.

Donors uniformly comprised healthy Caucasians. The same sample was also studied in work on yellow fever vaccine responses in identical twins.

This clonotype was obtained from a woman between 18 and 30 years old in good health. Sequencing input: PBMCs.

CDR3 residues: CASSPGRELFF. CDR3 in DNA: TGTGCCAGCTCACCAGGGAGGGAACTGTTTTTT. The chain couples TRBV18 to TRBJ1-4; no reliable D call. Trimming left V 2 bases short and J 12 bases short, with 7 bases between. This CDR3 comprises 11 residues. Germline CDR1 and CDR2: KGHSH and LQKENI.